One sample yielded the 29 T cell receptor beta chains listed below, sequenced in a study of regulatory T cells in long-lasting Graves disease. Time point noted: newly diagnosed GD, antithyroid drugs for less than 3 months. From RNA extracted from PBMCs, the TCR library was made. Both iRepertoire HTBI primers and Arm-PCR of CDR3 regions were used to build the TCR beta libraries. TCRdb re-called the multiplex PCR reads with MiXCR, one entry per CDR3 protein. The data hold roughly 520,000 distinct CDR3 sequences, with 12% observed a single time. These data were also reused for a study on T cells in Graves' hyperthyroidism and ophthalmopathy.

The material was peripheral blood mononuclear cells (PBMCs), obtained at new diagnosis, from a patient treated with antithyroid drugs. The origin of the receptors is a woman in her thirties with Graves disease.

This clonotype was seen many times. V usage is TRBV27 and J usage is TRBJ1-5; 9 bases match TRBD1. This CDR3 contains 15 residues. Germline CDR1 MNHEY, CDR2 SMNVEV (reference sequence). V lost 5 bases and J lost 3; bases outside the gene matches: 5. CDR3 in DNA: TGTGCCAGCAGTAGTCGGACAGGGGTCAATCAGCCCCAGCATTTT. As protein: CASSSRTGVNQPQHF.

This clonotype was seen repeatedly, ten times or more. CDR3 loop: CASSYIGKGSYNEQFF. CDR3 nucleotide sequence: TGTGCCAGCAGCTATATTGGGAAGGGGTCCTACAATGAGCAGTTCTTC. The chain joins TRBV5-6 to TRBJ2-1; D may be TRBD1 (5 bases). Trimming took off 3 bases at V and 1 base at J, with 14 bases between the two ends. The CDR3 spans 16 residues. CDR1 is SGHDT, CDR2 YYEEEE, per germline.

There are a few counts of this clonotype. The rearrangement uses TRBV25-1 and TRBJ2-3; D might be TRBD1 (6 bases). The germline V gene encodes CDR1 MGHDK and CDR2 SYGVNS. This CDR3 has 16 residues. The V gene lost 5 bases and the J gene lost 6 bases, with 21 bases spanning the gap. The CDR3 DNA sequence: TGTGCCAGCAGTCCCCGGACAGCTCAACAAAGGGATACGCAGTATTTT. Protein sequence: CASSPRTAQQRDTQYF.

The table lists this clonotype with many counts. This rearrangement joins TRBV11-3 to TRBJ2-7, with TRBD2 identical over 14 bases. With V trimmed by 4 bases and J by 2 bases, 4 bases remained unmatched. The CDR3 is 16 residues long. Germline CDR1 and CDR2: SGHNT and YENEEA. CDR3 amino acids: CASSYRTSGGTYEQYF. The DNA of the CDR3 is TGTGCCAGCAGCTACCGGACTAGCGGGGGGACCTACGAGCAGTACTTC. Supplemented by reference TRBV11-3 and TRBJ2-7, the full variable domain reads EAGVVQSPRYKIIEKKQPVAFWCNPISGHNTLYWYLQNLGQGPELLIRYENEEAVDDSQLPKDRFSAERLKGVDSTLKIQPAELGDSAVYLCASSYRTSGGTYEQYFGPGTRLTVT.

This chain joins TRBV3-1 and TRBJ2-1, with TRBD2 matching over 7 bases. Unmatched junction bases numbered 22, after V lost 0 bases and J lost 5 bases. CDR1 is LGHDT and CDR2 is YNNKEL in the germline V gene (reference sequence). The CDR3 contains 21 residues. CDR3 sequence: CASSQDQRLNRWTSRDNEQFF. CDR3 bases: TGTGCCAGCAGCCAAGATCAACGACTGAACCGATGGACTAGTCGGGACAATGAGCAGTTCTTC.

Many counts were recorded for this clonotype. This sequence joins TRBV27 and TRBJ2-2; D ambiguous. The CDR3 totals 13 residues. V was cut by 8 bases and J by 2 bases, with 9 bases left in between. Germline CDR1 is MNHEY and CDR2 is SMNVEV (reference sequence). In DNA, the CDR3 is TGTGCCAGCCGACCGCTTAACACCGGGGAGCTGTTTTTT. This codes for CASRPLNTGELFF.

The sample holds many counts of this clonotype. The chain recombines TRBV28 with TRBJ2-3; 8 bases line up with TRBD2. V lost 3 bases, J lost 4 bases, and 9 bases stayed unmatched. Germline values: CDR1 MDHEN, CDR2 SYDVKM. CDR3 length: 16 residues. This CDR3 reads CASSFIYREGSDTQYF. The CDR3 region has the DNA TGTGCCAGCAGTTTCATTTACCGGGAGGGTTCAGATACGCAGTATTTT.

This clonotype was recorded at least ten times. The gene calls are TRBV6-2 or TRBV6-3 and TRBJ2-1; TRBD2 is a possible D gene (6 bases). This CDR3 contains 15 residues. Trimming pared 8 bases from V and 7 bases from J, leaving 21 bases between. Germline lookup yields CDR1 MNHEY and CDR2 SVGEGT. Written as DNA, the CDR3 is TGTGCCAGCTCCACCCGTAGGACTATTAGGAATGAGCAGTTCTTC. Encoded protein: CASSTRRTIRNEQFF.

The CDR3, as DNA: TGTGCCAGCAGCTTAGCGTACGGGGGCCAGTACTTC. Its protein is CASSLAYGGQYF. V gene TRBV7-9 combines with J gene TRBJ2-5; maybe TRBD2 (6 bases). Looked up from germline, CDR1 is SEHNR and CDR2 is FQNEAQ (reference sequence). V gave up 0 bases and J gave up 10 bases, with 9 bases separating them. CDR3 length: 12 amino acids.

This clonotype was observed at least ten times. Written as DNA, the CDR3 is TGTGCCAGCAGCTTCGACAGGGTGAACGGCTACACCTTC. The encoded protein is CASSFDRVNGYTF. The chain links TRBV11-2 to TRBJ1-2; 7 bases match TRBD1. The CDR3 consists of 13 residues. Germline V gene sequence: CDR1 SGHAT, CDR2 FQNNGV. The V and J ends lost 3 bases and 8 bases, in that order; junction bases with no gene match: 6.

The rearrangement uses TRBV5-1 and TRBJ2-5; weak D call: TRBD2 (6 bases). This CDR3 comprises 13 residues. Germline CDR1 is SGHRS and CDR2 is YFSETQ. Trimming removed 6 bases at V and 4 bases at J, with 13 bases between. CDR3: CASKASVGETQYF. CDR3 nucleotides: TGCGCCAGCAAGGCTAGCGTCGGAGAGACCCAGTACTTC.

This clonotype was observed at least ten times. The genes are TRBV9 and TRBJ1-3; D not resolved. Germline V gives CDR1 SGDLS, CDR2 YYNGEE. The germline V and J ends were trimmed by 0 bases and 0 bases, with 13 bases remaining between them. This CDR3 contains 17 residues. The chain's CDR3 is CASSVDPGGFSGNTIYF. The CDR3 DNA reads TGTGCCAGCAGCGTAGATCCAGGCGGCTTCTCTGGAAACACCATATATTTT.

There are a few counts of this clonotype. V is TRBV15 and J is TRBJ2-1; 7 positions match TRBD2. The CDR3 covers 15 residues. Germline V lookup: CDR1 LNHNV, CDR2 YYDKDF (reference sequence). V was clipped by 1 base and J by 4 bases; unmatched bases: 4. The CDR3: CATSRVPSGYNEQFF. The CDR3 DNA is TGTGCCACCAGCAGAGTGCCTAGCGGATACAATGAGCAGTTCTTC.

This clonotype was picked up many times. The chain carries TRBV27 and TRBJ2-7, with TRBD1 as a possible D gene (5 bases). This CDR3 is built from 14 residues. Looked up from germline, CDR1 is MNHEY and CDR2 is SMNVEV (reference sequence). Between the trimmed V and J ends, which lost 4 bases and 0 bases, there was a span of 10 bases. CDR3 nucleotides: TGTGCCAGCAGTTCCCAGGGTCCCTCCTACGAGCAGTACTTC. Protein: CASSSQGPSYEQYF.

This clonotype was observed many times. The chain is built from TRBV18 and TRBJ2-1, with D possibly matching TRBD1 (5 bases). The CDR3 contains 15 residues. The V and J ends lost 3 bases and 5 bases respectively, with 14 bases between them. The V gene's germline CDR1 is KGHSH and CDR2 LQKENI. The CDR3, as DNA: TGTGCCAGCTCACCGGTTGTACACAGGCACAATGAGCAGTTCTTC. Its protein is CASSPVVHRHNEQFF.

This clonotype was observed at least ten times. CDR3 residues: CASSPDRIQETQYF. The CDR3, as DNA: TGTGCCAGCTCACCAGACAGGATCCAAGAGACCCAGTACTTC. The gene calls are TRBV18 and TRBJ2-5; tentative D call: TRBD1 (6 bases). V was trimmed by 2 bases and J by 1 base, leaving 8 bases between them. This CDR3 comprises 14 residues. Germline V gives CDR1 KGHSH, CDR2 LQKENI. Using reference TRBV18 and TRBJ2-5 for the parts outside the CDR3, the full variable domain is NAGVMQNPRHLVRRRGQEARLRCSPMKGHSHVYWYRQLPEEGLKFMVYLQKENIIDESGMPKERFSAEFPKEGPSILRIQQVVRGDSAAYFCASSPDRIQETQYFGPGTRLLVL.

In this sample, this clonotype turned up many times. The genes are TRBV6-2 or TRBV6-3 and TRBJ2-2; D not certain. V was cut by 3 bases and J by 10 bases, with 15 bases left in between. Germline CDR1 reads MNHEY; CDR2 reads SVGEGT. The CDR3 totals 14 residues. This chain's CDR3 is CASSYSGVGEELFF. In DNA, the CDR3 is TGTGCCAGCAGTTATTCGGGCGTCGGCGAGGAGCTGTTTTTT.

In its sample, this clonotype was seen many times. This chain connects TRBV7-9 to TRBJ2-5; D uncertain. Germline V gives CDR1 SEHNR, CDR2 FQNEAQ (reference sequence). CDR3 length: 14 amino acids. V was clipped by 2 bases and J by 5 bases, with 12 bases between them. CDR3 residues: CASSLPLLGETQYF. The DNA of the CDR3 is TGTGCCAGCAGCTTACCATTATTGGGGGAGACCCAGTACTTC.

At least ten counts were recorded for this clonotype. J is TRBJ1-1 and V is TRBV19; D call uncertain. V dropped 3 bases and J dropped 2 bases, with 10 bases sitting between them. Germline values: CDR1 LNHDA, CDR2 SQIVND (reference sequence). The CDR3 runs to 14 residues. CDR3: CASSIRSRNTEAFF. For the CDR3, the DNA is TGTGCCAGTAGTATCAGGAGCCGTAACACTGAAGCTTTCTTT.

This clonotype was picked up many times. This chain joins TRBV20-1 and TRBJ2-7; D perhaps matches TRBD2 (6 bases). The CDR3 runs 16 residues. Trimming removed 2 bases at V and 3 bases at J, with 20 bases between. Germline CDR1 reads DFQATT; CDR2 reads SNEGSKA (reference sequence). This chain's CDR3 is CSARSSTSRIFYEQYF. The CDR3 DNA is TGCAGTGCTAGATCCTCAACTAGCAGGATCTTCTACGAGCAGTACTTC.

The table lists this clonotype with many counts. V is TRBV10-3 and J is TRBJ2-7; 12 bases are a match to TRBD2. V gave up 6 bases and J gave up 5 bases; unmatched junction bases: 5. The CDR3 runs 14 residues. Germline V gene lookup returns CDR1 ENHRY and CDR2 SYGVKD. Here the CDR3 DNA reads TGTGCCATCAGCGAGACTAGCGGGAGCCACGAGCAGTACTTC. This encodes CAISETSGSHEQYF.

This clonotype was observed at least ten times. The chain uses TRBV2 and TRBJ2-3; 13 bases match TRBD2. Germline V gene data show CDR1 as SNHLY and CDR2 as FYNNEI. The CDR3 is 17 residues long. Losses at the gene ends were 2 bases for V and 3 bases for J; bases not matched to a gene: 5. The CDR3 DNA reads as TGTGCCAGCAGTGAACGCCGACTAGCGGGAGGTACAGATACGCAGTATTTT. Amino acid sequence: CASSERRLAGGTDTQYF.

This clonotype was seen only once. At one boundary the junction diverges from the germline segment, which might be a read error. J is TRBJ1-4 and V is TRBV4-1; 7 nucleotides agree with TRBD1. The CDR3 length is 14 residues. Germline V gives CDR1 MGHRA, CDR2 YSYEKL. The CDR3 protein is CASSQQGMSEKLFF. The CDR3 coding sequence is TGTGCCAGCAGCCAACAGGGGATGAGTGAAAAACTGTTTTTT.

This clonotype was counted at least ten times. The chain has TRBV7-9 and TRBJ1-6, with 7 bases identical to TRBD1. CDR1 is SEHNR and CDR2 is FQNEAQ in the germline V gene (reference sequence). The CDR3 has 16 residues. V shed 3 bases, J shed 9 bases, and the junction held 11 bases outside the gene matches. CDR3 sequence: CASSLQGQSGVSPLHF. The CDR3 DNA follows: TGTGCCAGCAGCTTGCAGGGACAGTCAGGAGTTTCACCCCTCCACTTT. Full variable domain (remainder filled in from reference TRBV7-9 and TRBJ1-6): DTGVSQNPRHKITKRGQNVTFRCDPISEHNRLYWYRQTLGQGPEFLTYFQNEAQLEKSRLLSDRFSAERPKGSFSTLEIQRTEQGDSAMYLCASSLQGQSGVSPLHFGNGTRLTVT.

The sample holds many counts of this clonotype. The rearrangement joins TRBV28 to TRBJ1-3; the D is unclear. Per germline, CDR1 MDHEN and CDR2 SYDVKM. Trimming removed 5 bases at V and 0 bases at J, with 5 bases between. This CDR3 has 13 amino acids. The CDR3 here is CASSVVSGNTIYF. CDR3 coding DNA: TGTGCCAGCAGTGTCGTCTCTGGAAACACCATATATTTT.

The chain links TRBV9 to TRBJ1-1; D uncertain. The CDR3 runs to 15 residues. Trimming removed 0 bases at V and 1 base at J, with 10 bases between. CDR1 is SGDLS, CDR2 YYNGEE, per germline. The CDR3 sequence: CASSVAWSKNTEAFF. Here the CDR3 DNA reads TGTGCCAGCAGCGTAGCTTGGAGTAAGAACACTGAAGCTTTCTTT.

Many counts were recorded for this clonotype. J is TRBJ2-3 and V is TRBV19; 7 bases match TRBD2. This CDR3 is built from 15 residues. Germline V gene lookup returns CDR1 LNHDA and CDR2 SQIVND (reference sequence). J lost 2 bases, V lost 7 bases, and 9 bases had no gene match. This chain's CDR3 is CASTTGLLATDTQYF. The CDR3 DNA follows: TGTGCCAGTACTACGGGACTATTGGCCACAGATACGCAGTATTTT.

Worth noting for this clonotype: A much more abundant neighbour one base away suggests this may be a read error. This chain connects TRBV9 to TRBJ2-5, with D tentatively TRBD1 or TRBD2 (5 bases each). This CDR3 has 14 residues. Per the germline V gene, CDR1 is SGDLS and CDR2 is YYNGEE. The CDR3 loop reads CASSYDGEFGTHYF. In DNA form, the CDR3 reads TGTGCCAGCAGCTACGATGGGGAGTTTGGGACCCATTACTTC. The whole variable domain, filled in from reference TRBV9 and TRBJ2-5, reads DSGVTQTPKHLITATGQRVTLRCSPRSGDLSVYWYQQSLDQGLQFLIQYYNGEERAKGNILERFSAQQFPDLHSELNLSSLELGDSALYFCASSYDGEFGTHYFGPGTRLLVL.

This clonotype was seen many times. The chain has TRBV5-1 and TRBJ2-7; no clear D. V was shortened by 2 bases and J by 3 bases, with 12 bases between the two germline ends. CDR1 and CDR2 from the germline V gene are SGHRS and YFSETQ. The CDR3 runs to 14 residues. The CDR3 loop is CASSFGLQSYEQYF. CDR3 DNA: TGCGCCAGCAGCTTTGGGCTACAAAGCTACGAGCAGTACTTC.